The rows below give T cell receptor beta chains drawn from one sample of a study of blood T cells in healthy people across ages. One entry per CDR3 protein results from TCRdb running MiXCR on the 5' RACE reads. The sample yields about 1.1 million distinct CDR3 sequences, under 40% seen once. Sequencing used blood. These TCRs come from a man aged 18 to 35 in good health. The CDR3 runs from the conserved cysteine through the conserved F or W. A D gene is named only where the DNA matches it firmly. Where a row states a size, it is once, few, many or the class of an expanded clone; other rows omit it.

J gene: TRBJ1-4
V gene: TRBV5-1
D gene: -
clone size: once
CDR3 DNA: TGCGCCAGCAGCTTGGTTGGGGGCTCTGGTGAAAAACCGTTTTTT
CDR3 protein: CASSLVGGSGEKPFF

J gene: TRBJ1-5
V gene: TRBV4-2
D gene: -
clone size: -
CDR3 DNA: TGTGCCAGCAGCCCCCGACCTGATCAGCCCCAGCATTTT
CDR3 protein: CASSPRPDQPQHF

J gene: TRBJ1-1
V gene: TRBV27
D gene: TRBD1
clone size: -
CDR3 DNA: TGTGCCAGCAGCACCCGGACAGGTATCACTGAAGCTTTCTTT
CDR3 protein: CASSTRTGITEAFF

J gene: TRBJ2-1
V gene: TRBV4-2
D gene: TRBD2
clone size: -
CDR3 DNA: TGTGCCAGCAGCGATAGCGGGACAATCATCAATGAGCAGTTCTTC
CDR3 protein: CASSDSGTIINEQFF

J gene: TRBJ1-1
V gene: TRBV7-8
D gene: TRBD1
clone size: -
CDR3 DNA: TGTGCCAGCAGCTTAGTAGGGACAGGGGGTTTGGACACTGAAGCTTTCTTT
CDR3 protein: CASSLVGTGGLDTEAFF

J gene: TRBJ2-3
V gene: TRBV7-2
D gene: TRBD2
clone size: -
CDR3 DNA: TGTGCCAGCAGCCTCTCGCGTAGCGGGGGGGCCGAAGATACGCAGTATTTT
CDR3 protein: CASSLSRSGGAEDTQYF

J gene: TRBJ2-2
V gene: TRBV20-1
D gene: -
clone size: once
CDR3 DNA: TGCAGTGCCCCGAAGGGGGGGCGGCTGTTTTTT
CDR3 protein: CSAPKGGRLFF

J gene: TRBJ1-6
V gene: TRBV6-2/TRBV6-3
D gene: -
clone size: -
CDR3 DNA: TGTGCCAGCAGCGCTGGACCTTCTTATTCACCCCTCCACTTT
CDR3 protein: CASSAGPSYSPLHF

J gene: TRBJ2-5
V gene: TRBV3-1
D gene: -
clone size: few
CDR3 DNA: TGTGCCAGCAGCCCCATCAGCGGTCGGGGGGAGACCCAGTACTTC
CDR3 protein: CASSPISGRGETQYF

J gene: TRBJ2-5
V gene: TRBV27
D gene: TRBD2
clone size: -
CDR3 DNA: TGTGCCAGCAGTTTATCAGCTAGCGGGGCGTACCAAGAGACCCAGTACTTC
CDR3 protein: CASSLSASGAYQETQYF

J gene: TRBJ2-1
V gene: TRBV6-5
D gene: -
clone size: few
CDR3 DNA: TGTGCCAGCAGTTACTCTTCTGGTGGGACTTTCCTTTCTCGAAGCTCCTACAATGAGCAGTTCTTC
CDR3 protein: CASSYSSGGTFLSRSSYNEQFF

J gene: TRBJ2-1
V gene: TRBV5-1
D gene: -
clone size: few
CDR3 DNA: TGCGCCAGCAGCTTACGCGGCGGCGGATCCTACAATGAGCAGTTCTTC
CDR3 protein: CASSLRGGGSYNEQFF

J gene: TRBJ2-1
V gene: TRBV7-2
D gene: -
clone size: -
CDR3 DNA: TGTGCCAGCAGCAAGGACAGCGACAATGAGCAGTTCTTC
CDR3 protein: CASSKDSDNEQFF

J gene: TRBJ1-4
V gene: TRBV4-1
D gene: -
clone size: -
CDR3 DNA: TGCGCCAGCAAACAGGGTTCTTCTGAAAAACTGTTTTTT
CDR3 protein: CASKQGSSEKLFF

J gene: TRBJ1-3
V gene: TRBV6-5
D gene: -
clone size: -
CDR3 DNA: TGTGCCAGCAGGAGTACTGGAAGCACCATATATTTT
CDR3 protein: CASRSTGSTIYF

J gene: TRBJ2-1
V gene: TRBV3-1
D gene: -
clone size: -
CDR3 DNA: TGTGCCAGCAGCCCACTGACTAGTCATGAGCAGTTCTTC
CDR3 protein: CASSPLTSHEQFF

J gene: TRBJ1-1
V gene: TRBV5-1
D gene: -
clone size: -
CDR3 DNA: TGCGCCAGCAGCGGGGACTGGGACTCATCGAACACTGAAGCTTTCTTT
CDR3 protein: CASSGDWDSSNTEAFF

J gene: TRBJ2-3
V gene: TRBV4-3
D gene: -
clone size: few
CDR3 DNA: TGCGCCAGCAGCCAAGACTGGCAGGGGCGGGATACGCAGTATTTT
CDR3 protein: CASSQDWQGRDTQYF

J gene: TRBJ2-4
V gene: TRBV9
D gene: -
clone size: few
CDR3 DNA: TGTGCCAGCAGCGTAGCTTGGGGAGCCAAAAACATTCAGTACTTC
CDR3 protein: CASSVAWGAKNIQYF

J gene: TRBJ1-5
V gene: TRBV9
D gene: -
clone size: many
CDR3 DNA: TGTGCCAGCAGCGGGCGAGGGAGCAATCAGCCCCAGCATTTT
CDR3 protein: CASSGRGSNQPQHF

J gene: TRBJ2-1
V gene: TRBV29-1
D gene: -
clone size: -
CDR3 DNA: TGCAGCGTTAAGGGTGGGGGGCTTTACTCCTACAATGAGCAGTTCTTC
CDR3 protein: CSVKGGGLYSYNEQFF

J gene: TRBJ2-7
V gene: TRBV7-3
D gene: TRBD2
clone size: -
CDR3 DNA: TGTGCCAGCAGCTTGTCCCAAGCGGGGCCCTACGAGCAGTACTTC
CDR3 protein: CASSLSQAGPYEQYF

J gene: TRBJ1-1
V gene: TRBV5-1
D gene: TRBD1
clone size: few
CDR3 DNA: TGCGCCAGCACCCCAGACAGGGGGACGTTTATGAACACTGAAGCTTTCTTT
CDR3 protein: CASTPDRGTFMNTEAFF

J gene: TRBJ1-5
V gene: TRBV7-9
D gene: -
clone size: -
CDR3 DNA: TGTGCCAGCAGCTTAGCGTCCGGGGGGGGCAATCAGCCCCAGCATTTT
CDR3 protein: CASSLASGGGNQPQHF

J gene: TRBJ1-4
V gene: TRBV29-1
D gene: -
clone size: many
CDR3 DNA: TGCAGCGTTGAAGATCTGAAACGCGGGAAATCAACTAATGAAAAACTGTTTTTT
CDR3 protein: CSVEDLKRGKSTNEKLFF

J gene: TRBJ2-7
V gene: TRBV6-5
D gene: -
clone size: -
CDR3 DNA: TGTGCCAGCAGTGACGGGACAACCTACGAGCAGTACTTC
CDR3 protein: CASSDGTTYEQYF

J gene: TRBJ1-1
V gene: TRBV6-6
D gene: -
clone size: -
CDR3 DNA: TGTGCCAGCAGCAAGGCGGGGGCGGACACTGAAGCTTTCTTT
CDR3 protein: CASSKAGADTEAFF

J gene: TRBJ2-5
V gene: TRBV6-5
D gene: -
clone size: -
CDR3 DNA: TGTGCCAGCAGTTACCAGGGACAATCTGGGGAGACCCAGTACTTC
CDR3 protein: CASSYQGQSGETQYF

J gene: TRBJ2-1
V gene: TRBV6-2/TRBV6-3
D gene: -
clone size: -
CDR3 DNA: TGTGCCAGCAGTTTTAGGGGGGCGCGGTATGAGCAGTTCTTC
CDR3 protein: CASSFRGARYEQFF

J gene: TRBJ2-7
V gene: TRBV27
D gene: TRBD1
clone size: few
CDR3 DNA: TGTGCCAGCAGTCGACAGGGGGCTCTACTCTACGAGCAGTACTTC
CDR3 protein: CASSRQGALLYEQYF

J gene: TRBJ2-3
V gene: TRBV20-1
D gene: TRBD2
clone size: -
CDR3 DNA: TGCAGTGCTAGAAGCCCGACTAGCGCAGATACGCGGTATTTT
CDR3 protein: CSARSPTSADTRYF

J gene: TRBJ2-7
V gene: TRBV7-2
D gene: -
clone size: -
CDR3 DNA: TGTGCCAGCAGCCCAGCCAGGGATAACTACGAGCAGTACTTC
CDR3 protein: CASSPARDNYEQYF

J gene: TRBJ2-3
V gene: TRBV7-2
D gene: -
clone size: -
CDR3 DNA: TGTGCCAGCAGCTTAGGGGCTCAACGGGGTGGTACGCAGTATTTT
CDR3 protein: CASSLGAQRGGTQYF

J gene: TRBJ2-7
V gene: TRBV15
D gene: TRBD1
clone size: -
CDR3 DNA: TGTGCCACCCGCATAGGACAGGGTTCCTACGAGCAGTACTTC
CDR3 protein: CATRIGQGSYEQYF

J gene: TRBJ1-1
V gene: TRBV5-1
D gene: TRBD1
clone size: -
CDR3 DNA: TGCGCCAGCAAGGCACAGGGGCTGGTGATGAACCCTGAAGCTTTCTTT
CDR3 protein: CASKAQGLVMNPEAFF

J gene: TRBJ1-4
V gene: TRBV20-1
D gene: -
clone size: -
CDR3 DNA: TGCAGTGCCCCGATGGGGGGGAATGAAAAACTGTTTTTT
CDR3 protein: CSAPMGGNEKLFF

J gene: TRBJ2-7
V gene: TRBV20-1
D gene: TRBD2
clone size: -
CDR3 DNA: TGCAGTGCTAGGGTGCTGGGGGGAGGGATGTCCTCCTACGAGCAGTACTTC
CDR3 protein: CSARVLGGGMSSYEQYF

J gene: TRBJ2-1
V gene: TRBV29-1
D gene: -
clone size: few
CDR3 DNA: TGCAGCGTTGCGGCAGGGGAGACACTGGGTTACAATGAGCAGTTCTTC
CDR3 protein: CSVAAGETLGYNEQFF

J gene: TRBJ2-1
V gene: TRBV4-1
D gene: TRBD2
clone size: -
CDR3 DNA: TGCGCCAGCAGCCAAGATCCTATGCTAGCGGGGGGGGAGCAGTTCTTC
CDR3 protein: CASSQDPMLAGGEQFF

J gene: TRBJ1-1
V gene: TRBV11-2
D gene: -
clone size: few
CDR3 DNA: TGTGCCAGCAGCTCTAGGTCGCACACTGAAGCTTTCTTT
CDR3 protein: CASSSRSHTEAFF

J gene: TRBJ2-6
V gene: TRBV28
D gene: -
clone size: -
CDR3 DNA: TGTGCCAGCACGGGACACACAATCTCTGGGGCCAACGTCCTGACTTTC
CDR3 protein: CASTGHTISGANVLTF

J gene: TRBJ1-2
V gene: TRBV19
D gene: TRBD1
clone size: -
CDR3 DNA: TGTGCCAGTAACACCGGGACAGATAACTATGGCTACACCTTC
CDR3 protein: CASNTGTDNYGYTF

J gene: TRBJ2-3
V gene: TRBV24-1
D gene: TRBD2
clone size: -
CDR3 DNA: TGTGCGAGCGGGACGGCAAGCACAGATACGCAGTATTTT
CDR3 protein: CASGTASTDTQYF

J gene: TRBJ1-5
V gene: TRBV7-8
D gene: -
clone size: -
CDR3 DNA: TGTGCCAGCAGCTTATTCCCCTCGAGCCGCAATCAGCCCCAGCATTTT
CDR3 protein: CASSLFPSSRNQPQHF

J gene: TRBJ2-1
V gene: TRBV20-1
D gene: TRBD2
clone size: -
CDR3 DNA: TGCAGTGCTGGCTCCCAGCTGATAGCGGGGGATTACAATGAGCAGTTCTTC
CDR3 protein: CSAGSQLIAGDYNEQFF

J gene: TRBJ2-5
V gene: TRBV20-1
D gene: -
clone size: -
CDR3 DNA: TGCAGTGTTAAGAGGGAGACCCAGTACTTC
CDR3 protein: CSVKRETQYF

J gene: TRBJ1-2
V gene: TRBV7-2
D gene: -
clone size: -
CDR3 DNA: TGTGCCAGCAGCTTAGAGGGGGGTCCAAACTATGGCTACACCTTC
CDR3 protein: CASSLEGGPNYGYTF

J gene: TRBJ1-6
V gene: TRBV20-1
D gene: -
clone size: -
CDR3 DNA: TGCAGTGCTAGGGTGCCCGCCAGGGAAGTTTCACCCCTCCACTTT
CDR3 protein: CSARVPAREVSPLHF

J gene: TRBJ1-1
V gene: TRBV9
D gene: -
clone size: few
CDR3 DNA: TGTGCCAGCAGCGTCCCGGGCGGGACTGAAGCTTTCTTT
CDR3 protein: CASSVPGGTEAFF

J gene: TRBJ2-3
V gene: TRBV10-3
D gene: TRBD2
clone size: few
CDR3 DNA: TGTGCCATCAGTGAAGGGACTAGCGGGAGTACAGATACGCAGTATTTT
CDR3 protein: CAISEGTSGSTDTQYF

J gene: TRBJ2-7
V gene: TRBV12-3/TRBV12-4
D gene: TRBD2
clone size: -
CDR3 DNA: TGTGCCAGCAGCTCCAGAGCGGGAGCCTACAATGAGCAGTACTTC
CDR3 protein: CASSSRAGAYNEQYF